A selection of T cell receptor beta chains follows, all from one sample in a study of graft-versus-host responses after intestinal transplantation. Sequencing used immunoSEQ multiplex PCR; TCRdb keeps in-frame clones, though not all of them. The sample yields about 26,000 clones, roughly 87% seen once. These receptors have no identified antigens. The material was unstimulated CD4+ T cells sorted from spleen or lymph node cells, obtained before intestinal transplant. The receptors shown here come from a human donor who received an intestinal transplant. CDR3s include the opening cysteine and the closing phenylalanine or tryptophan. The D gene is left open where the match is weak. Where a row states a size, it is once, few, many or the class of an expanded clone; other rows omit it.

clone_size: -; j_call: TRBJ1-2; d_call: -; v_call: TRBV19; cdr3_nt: TGTGCCAGTAGGGACTTGGGGGGCGCGATCTATGGCTACACCTTC; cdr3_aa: CASRDLGGAIYGYTF
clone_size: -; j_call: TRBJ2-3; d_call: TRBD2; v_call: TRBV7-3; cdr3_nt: TGTGCCAGCAGCTTAGGGACTAGCGGCCCCGTGGCAGATACGCAGTATTTT; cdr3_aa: CASSLGTSGPVADTQYF
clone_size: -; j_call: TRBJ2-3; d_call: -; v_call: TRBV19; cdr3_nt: TGTGCCCCCGTCGGGGGCAAGGGAGATACGCAGTATTTT; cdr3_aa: CAPVGGKGDTQYF
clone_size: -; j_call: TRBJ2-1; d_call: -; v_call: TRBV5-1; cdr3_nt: TGCGCCAGCAGCTTGGGGAGGGTCTCCTACAATGAGCAGTTCTTC; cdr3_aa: CASSLGRVSYNEQFF
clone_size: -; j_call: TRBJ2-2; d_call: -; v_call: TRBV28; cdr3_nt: TGTGCCAGCAGTGGAGCCGGGACCATCACCGGGGAGCTGTTTTTT; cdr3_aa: CASSGAGTITGELFF
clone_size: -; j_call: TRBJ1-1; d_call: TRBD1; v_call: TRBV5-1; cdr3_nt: TGCGCCAGCAGCTTGGCTTTGGGACAGGGGAACACTGAAGCTTTCTTT; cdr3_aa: CASSLALGQGNTEAFF
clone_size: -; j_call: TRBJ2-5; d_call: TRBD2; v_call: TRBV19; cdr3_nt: TGTGCCAGTAGTGCCCTAGCGGAACAAGAGACCCAGTACTTC; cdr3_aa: CASSALAEQETQYF
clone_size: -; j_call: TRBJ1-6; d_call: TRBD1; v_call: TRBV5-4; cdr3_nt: TGTGCCAGCAGCGCCATAACAGGGGGTAATTCACCCCTCCACTTT; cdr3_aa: CASSAITGGNSPLHF
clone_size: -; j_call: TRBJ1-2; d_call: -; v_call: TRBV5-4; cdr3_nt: TGTGCCAGCAGCTGGAGGGGGGGTAACTATGGCTACACCTTC; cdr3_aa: CASSWRGGNYGYTF
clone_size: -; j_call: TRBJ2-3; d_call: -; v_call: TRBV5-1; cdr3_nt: TGCGCCAGCAGCTTGGGGACTAGCACAGATACGCAGTATTTT; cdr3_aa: CASSLGTSTDTQYF
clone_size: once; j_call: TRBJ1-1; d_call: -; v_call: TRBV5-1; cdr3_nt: TGCGCCAGCAAACCACAGGGAGGTTTAAAGAAAGCTGAAGCTTTCTTT; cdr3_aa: CASKPQGGLKKAEAFF
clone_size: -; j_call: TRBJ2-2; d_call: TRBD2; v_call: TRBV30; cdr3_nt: TGTGCCTGGAGTGTCAGGGCGGGAGTCGACACCGGGGAGCTGTTTTTT; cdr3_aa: CAWSVRAGVDTGELFF
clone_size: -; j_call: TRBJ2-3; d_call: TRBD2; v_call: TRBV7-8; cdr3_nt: TGTGCCAGCAGCTTAATCGTCGGGGGGAGCACAGATACGCAGTATTTT; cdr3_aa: CASSLIVGGSTDTQYF
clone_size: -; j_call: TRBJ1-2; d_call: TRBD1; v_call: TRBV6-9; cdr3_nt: TGTGCCAGCAGTTCGGGACAGGGGTTGAGTAACTATGGCTACACCTTC; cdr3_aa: CASSSGQGLSNYGYTF
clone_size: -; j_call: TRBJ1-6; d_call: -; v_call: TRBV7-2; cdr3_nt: TGTGCCAGCAGCTTAAGTCGAAATAATTCACCCCTCCACTTT; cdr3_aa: CASSLSRNNSPLHF
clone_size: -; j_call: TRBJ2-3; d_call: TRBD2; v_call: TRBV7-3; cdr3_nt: TGTGCCAGCAGCCTACCCGGGACTAGCGGGGGGGCAGATACGCAGTATTTT; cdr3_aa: CASSLPGTSGGADTQYF
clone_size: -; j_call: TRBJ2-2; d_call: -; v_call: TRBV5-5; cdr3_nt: TGTGCCAGCAGCTTGGCCACAGGTAACACCGGGGAGCTGTTTTTT; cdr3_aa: CASSLATGNTGELFF
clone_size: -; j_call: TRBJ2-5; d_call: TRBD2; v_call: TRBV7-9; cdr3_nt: TGTGCCAGCAGCTTCCCCAGCGGGAGAGCGGAGACCCAGTACTTC; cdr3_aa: CASSFPSGRAETQYF
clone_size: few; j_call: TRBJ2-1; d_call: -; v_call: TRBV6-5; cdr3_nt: TGTGCCAGCAGTTACACGGACAGCTCCTACAATGAGCAGTTCTTC; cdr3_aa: CASSYTDSSYNEQFF
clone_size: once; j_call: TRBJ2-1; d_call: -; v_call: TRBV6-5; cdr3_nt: TGTGCCAGCAGTCCTATTCCCTACAATGAGCAGTTCTTC; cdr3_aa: CASSPIPYNEQFF
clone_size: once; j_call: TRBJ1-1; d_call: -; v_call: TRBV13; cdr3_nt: TGTGCCAGCAGCTTAAGCAGGGGATGGAACACTGAAGCTTTCTTT; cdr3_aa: CASSLSRGWNTEAFF
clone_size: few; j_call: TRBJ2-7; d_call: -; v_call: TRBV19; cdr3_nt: TGTGCCAGTAGTATCAGCCCCACGACAGGCTACGAGCAGTACTTC; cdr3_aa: CASSISPTTGYEQYF
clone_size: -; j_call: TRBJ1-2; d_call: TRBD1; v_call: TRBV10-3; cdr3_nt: TGTGCCATCGGACAGGGTGTGCGGGGCTACACCTTC; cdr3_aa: CAIGQGVRGYTF
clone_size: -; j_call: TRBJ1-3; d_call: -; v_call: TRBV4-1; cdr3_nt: TGCGCCAGCAGCCAAGCGCCGGGATCTGGAAACACCATATATTTT; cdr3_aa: CASSQAPGSGNTIYF
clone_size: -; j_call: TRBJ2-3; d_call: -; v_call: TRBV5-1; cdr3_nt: TGCGCCAGCAGCTTGGCTTCTAGTTGGTCAGATACGCAGTATTTT; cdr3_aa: CASSLASSWSDTQYF
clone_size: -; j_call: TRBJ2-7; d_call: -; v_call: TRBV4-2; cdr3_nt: TGTGCCAGCAGCCATCCCGTATCGCTCAGTAGTCGCTACGAGCAGTACTTC; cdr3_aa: CASSHPVSLSSRYEQYF
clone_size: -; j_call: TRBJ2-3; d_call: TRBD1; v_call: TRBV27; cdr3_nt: TGTGCCAGCAGTAGAAGGACAGGGACGGCGACAGATACGCAGTATTTT; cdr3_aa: CASSRRTGTATDTQYF
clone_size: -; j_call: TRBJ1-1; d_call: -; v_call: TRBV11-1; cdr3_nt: TGTGCCAGCAGCCGAAAGGGGAACACTGAAGCTTTCTTT; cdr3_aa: CASSRKGNTEAFF
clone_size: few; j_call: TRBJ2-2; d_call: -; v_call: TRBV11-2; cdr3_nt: TGTGCCAGCCGCACCGCCAGAGGGGACACCGGGGAGCTGTTTTTT; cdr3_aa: CASRTARGDTGELFF
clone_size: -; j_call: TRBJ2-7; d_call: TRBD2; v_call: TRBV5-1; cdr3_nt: TGCGCCAGCAGTGGACTAGCGGGAGACGAGCAGTACTTC; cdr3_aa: CASSGLAGDEQYF
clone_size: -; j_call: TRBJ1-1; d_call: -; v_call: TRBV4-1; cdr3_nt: TGCGCCAGCAGCCGCTTTGGTGGGCCAGCGAACACTGAAGCTTTCTTT; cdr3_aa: CASSRFGGPANTEAFF
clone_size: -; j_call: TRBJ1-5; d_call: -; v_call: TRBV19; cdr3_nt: TGTGCCAGTAGGACATATAGCAATCAGCCCCAGCATTTT; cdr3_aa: CASRTYSNQPQHF
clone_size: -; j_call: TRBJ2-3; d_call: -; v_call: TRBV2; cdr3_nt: TGTGCCAGCAGTGCTGAGGGCGGGGTAGATACGCAGTATTTT; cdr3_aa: CASSAEGGVDTQYF
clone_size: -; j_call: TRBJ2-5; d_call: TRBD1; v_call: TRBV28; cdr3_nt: TGTGCCAGCAGTTTATGGGCCCTGGACAGGGAACAGACCCAGTACTTC; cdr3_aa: CASSLWALDREQTQYF
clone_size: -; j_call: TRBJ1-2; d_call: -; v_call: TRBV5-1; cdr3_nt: TGCGCCAGCAGCCAAAATAACTATGGCTACACCTTC; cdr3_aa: CASSQNNYGYTF
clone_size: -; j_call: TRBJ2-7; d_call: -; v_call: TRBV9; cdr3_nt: TGTGCCAGCAGCGTAGAACCTTCCCGGGCCGAGCAGTACTTC; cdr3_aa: CASSVEPSRAEQYF
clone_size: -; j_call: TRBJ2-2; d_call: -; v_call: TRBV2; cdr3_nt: TGTGCCAGTGACAGCAACACCGGGGAGCTGTTTTTT; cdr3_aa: CASDSNTGELFF
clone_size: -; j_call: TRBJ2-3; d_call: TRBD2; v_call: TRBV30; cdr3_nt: TGTGCCTGGAGTCAGACTAGCGTTGGGTCAGATACGCAGTATTTT; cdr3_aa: CAWSQTSVGSDTQYF
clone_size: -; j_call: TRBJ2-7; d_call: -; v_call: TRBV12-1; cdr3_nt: TGTGCCAGCAGCTTTGATTCCCCTCGCACTAGCGGGGACTCCTACGAGCAGTACTTC; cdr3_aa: CASSFDSPRTSGDSYEQYF
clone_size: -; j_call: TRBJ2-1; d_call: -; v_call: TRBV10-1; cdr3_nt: TGCGCCAGCAGTGAGCACGAGGGGAATGAGCAGTTCTTC; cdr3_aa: CASSEHEGNEQFF
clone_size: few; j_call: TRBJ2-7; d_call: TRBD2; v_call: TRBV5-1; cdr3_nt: TGCGCCAGCAGCTTGGCGCCATTAGCGGGGGGACCCTACGAGCAGTACTTC; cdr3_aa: CASSLAPLAGGPYEQYF
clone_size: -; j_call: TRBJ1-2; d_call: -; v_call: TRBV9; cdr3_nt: TGTGCCAGCAGCCCTAATCCGGGAGCTAACTATGGCTACACCTTC; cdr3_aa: CASSPNPGANYGYTF
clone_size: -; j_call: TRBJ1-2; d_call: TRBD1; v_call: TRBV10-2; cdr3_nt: TGCGCCAGCCTTAAACAGGGGAACTATGGCTACACCTTC; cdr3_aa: CASLKQGNYGYTF
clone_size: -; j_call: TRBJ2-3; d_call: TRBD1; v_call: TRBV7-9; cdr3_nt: TGTGCCAGCAGCGGGGGGGACAGGGGAATGGCCACAGATACGCAGTATTTT; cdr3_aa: CASSGGDRGMATDTQYF
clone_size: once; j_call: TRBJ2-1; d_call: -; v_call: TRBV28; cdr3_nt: TGTGCCAGCAGTTGGGGAGGCGGGATATACAATGAGCAGTTCTTC; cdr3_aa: CASSWGGGIYNEQFF
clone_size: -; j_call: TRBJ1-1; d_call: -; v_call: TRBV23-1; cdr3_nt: TGCGCCAGCAGTCAAGCTGCTGAAGCTTTCTTT; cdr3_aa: CASSQAAEAFF
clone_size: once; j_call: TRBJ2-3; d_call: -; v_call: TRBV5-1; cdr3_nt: TGCGCCAGCAGCTTGGATCCGGGGGCGGGTGTCGCAGATACGCAGTATTTT; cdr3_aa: CASSLDPGAGVADTQYF